These T cell receptor beta chains were read from a single sample in a study of chemoradiotherapy in HPV16-positive cancers. Data came from immunoSEQ multiplex PCR; TCRdb stores just in-frame clones and leaves some out. The table has around 760 clones, 65% to 90% seen once; the top ten hold 9% to 14%. The specimen comprised tumor tissue, sampled from a patient who underwent chemoradiotherapy. The receptors here all came from a human donor with HPV-associated anogenital cancer. The CDR3 runs from the conserved cysteine through the conserved F or W. Each record gives: clone size, D gene, J gene, V gene, CDR3 DNA, CDR3 protein. D genes are given only for firm matches. Clone size is shown for a subset of rows, as once, few, many or a class of expanded clone.

clone_size: .
d_call: TRBD2
j_call: TRBJ2-1
v_call: TRBV5-1
cdr3_nt: TGCGCCAGCAGCTTGTCGGGGGGTCTCAATGAGCAGTTCTTC
cdr3_aa: CASSLSGGLNEQFF

clone_size: once
d_call: .
j_call: TRBJ2-7
v_call: TRBV18
cdr3_nt: TGTGCCAGCTCACCAAACTCAGGGGTCTCCTACGAGCAGTACTTC
cdr3_aa: CASSPNSGVSYEQYF

clone_size: .
d_call: .
j_call: TRBJ1-6
v_call: TRBV10-3
cdr3_nt: TGTGCCATCAGGGAGGGGAAAGGAAATTCACCCCTCCACTTT
cdr3_aa: CAIREGKGNSPLHF

clone_size: .
d_call: .
j_call: TRBJ1-4
v_call: TRBV7-9
cdr3_nt: TGTGCCAGCAGCTCGGGACATATTAATGAAAAACTGTTTTTT
cdr3_aa: CASSSGHINEKLFF

clone_size: .
d_call: .
j_call: TRBJ1-1
v_call: TRBV11-3
cdr3_nt: TGTGCCAGCAGCTGGCAAGAGGGGGTGAACACTGAAGCTTTCTTT
cdr3_aa: CASSWQEGVNTEAFF

clone_size: .
d_call: TRBD2
j_call: TRBJ2-1
v_call: TRBV7-3
cdr3_nt: TGTGCCAGCAGCCCGCAGGGGACTAGCGGGGGTGGGGAGCAGTTCTTC
cdr3_aa: CASSPQGTSGGGEQFF

clone_size: .
d_call: .
j_call: TRBJ2-2
v_call: TRBV9
cdr3_nt: TGTGCCAGCAGCCCCTCTCCTAACACCGGGGAGCTGTTTTTT
cdr3_aa: CASSPSPNTGELFF

clone_size: .
d_call: .
j_call: TRBJ2-3
v_call: TRBV5-1
cdr3_nt: TGCGCCAGCAGCTTGGGATTAGCGGTCACAGATACGCAGTATTTT
cdr3_aa: CASSLGLAVTDTQYF

clone_size: .
d_call: TRBD2
j_call: TRBJ2-7
v_call: TRBV7-9
cdr3_nt: TGTGCCAGCAGCTTAGCCGCGGGAGGGGGACTCTCAGGGGAGCAGTACTTC
cdr3_aa: CASSLAAGGGLSGEQYF

clone_size: .
d_call: TRBD1
j_call: TRBJ1-5
v_call: TRBV6-5
cdr3_nt: TGTGCCAGCAGCCGGGACAGGGGACAGCCCCAGCATTTT
cdr3_aa: CASSRDRGQPQHF

clone_size: .
d_call: .
j_call: TRBJ1-5
v_call: TRBV2
cdr3_nt: TGTGCCAGCAGTGAACGGTATAGCAATCAGCCCCAGCATTTT
cdr3_aa: CASSERYSNQPQHF

clone_size: .
d_call: .
j_call: TRBJ1-2
v_call: TRBV4-1
cdr3_nt: TGCGCCAGCAGCCAAGAACTCCGGTTACCGGAGCGGTTTGGCTACACCTTC
cdr3_aa: CASSQELRLPERFGYTF

clone_size: .
d_call: TRBD2
j_call: TRBJ2-3
v_call: TRBV29-1
cdr3_nt: TGCAGCGCTCAGCGGGGGAGCACAGATACGCAGTATTTT
cdr3_aa: CSAQRGSTDTQYF

clone_size: .
d_call: TRBD1
j_call: TRBJ1-1
v_call: TRBV6-6
cdr3_nt: TGTGCCAGTAAGACCCAGGGGGCAAGGGCTTTCTTT
cdr3_aa: CASKTQGARAFF

clone_size: .
d_call: TRBD1
j_call: TRBJ1-4
v_call: TRBV6-5
cdr3_nt: TGTGCCAGCGGTAGCCGGGACAGGGGACAAAAACTGTTTTTT
cdr3_aa: CASGSRDRGQKLFF

clone_size: .
d_call: .
j_call: TRBJ2-5
v_call: TRBV28
cdr3_nt: TGTGCCAGCAGTTTAGGGGGAATTGGGGAGACCCAGTACTTC
cdr3_aa: CASSLGGIGETQYF